The sequence of this T cell receptor beta chain was determined in a study of shared T cell receptors in the human thymus (dated by TCRdb to about 2021). In the study overall: The study examined how the human thymus generates shared, self-reactive T-cell receptor alpha chains.

The library was produced with the immunoSEQ multiplex PCR assay. Here the immuneACCESS table is served through TCRdb, limited to in-frame sequences with V and J called. Missing clones are a known gap in these copies; in checked studies unresolved V genes cover under half, and the rest lacks a known reason. The sample profile shows 450,000 to 650,000 clones; 70% to 80% of them were found once. More than 0.01% of the sample goes to the ten largest clones. The CDR3 runs 18 amino acids, cysteine and phenylalanine included. The read is trimmed to its CDR3 DNA, 54 bases read in frame from base 1. CDR1 and CDR2 are read off the germline V gene as SGHDN and FVKESK. The junction shows trimming of 1 base on V and 2 bases on J, plus 21 bases between the germline ends. With regard to this clone: No antigen is known for it. No per-base quality is available; no much larger clone lies one base away.

Another study also made use of these data, one on human thymus T cells. The second study's paper adds: The donors were immunologically healthy infants in Finland who had open corrective cardiac surgery for congenital heart defects. Thymus tissue was collected as surgical resects that were removed during corrective cardiac surgery. Biased V and J gene segment usage appeared to be present in both thymic and peripheral blood repertoires. Highly overlapping thymic TCR repertoires among unrelated individuals were reported in the related research. The study characterized TCR alpha and beta repertoires from eight infant thymus samples and a few related peripheral blood samples. The infant donors were about 7 to 250 days old, and the cohort included five to seven males and two females. Thymocytes were released mechanically from tissue and stored at -70 °C as pellets of about 9-32 million cells. A QIAsymphony instrument was used to extract genomic DNA from frozen cell pellets. The immunoSEQ multiplex PCR assay was used to amplify the TCRB and TCRAD loci from a standardized amount of quality-controlled genomic DNA. The amplicons covered the V(D)J region and were long enough to include the CDR3 and to identify the V and J genes. Through the commercial immunoSEQ service, the amplicons were sequenced on an Illumina platform. Primer bias and sequencing errors were corrected as previously described, and TCRAD and TCRB were defined on the basis of the IMGT database. Analysis of the repertoires was done with immunoSEQ Analyzer 3.0 and VDJTools and included basic statistics, V/J segment usage, diversity estimates, rarefaction and pairwise overlap. Chao1, ChaoE, Efron-Thisted, Shannon and inverse Simpson indices were used to estimate diversity, which was also estimated on datasets down-sampled to the smallest sample. Repertoire overlap was assessed by strict matching of CDR3 nucleotide sequence, V gene and J gene, and clustering was done by Jaccard-based multidimensional scaling. On average, thymus samples gave roughly 740,000 unique TCRB clonotypes, whereas blood samples gave about 84,000.

The sequence derives from a boy less than two years old with a congenital heart defect. Donor details come from another sample of the same person, matched by shared clones. Material: thymocytes. Recombination linked TRBV14 to TRBJ2-7, with a weak D call of TRBD2 (6 bases match). The bases are TGTGCCAGCAGCCAAGGGCAATTTACCGGGACTCGCCCCTACGAGCAGTACTTC. It is translated as CASSQGQFTGTRPYEQYF.